This TCR beta chain was retrieved from a study of OX40 agonist ivuxolimab in advanced cancers. Study background: Dose-escalation subjects each had hepatocellular carcinoma, melanoma, renal cell or head and neck cancer.

Worth noting for this clone: Its antigen is not identified.

On cycle 4 day 1 and cycle 7 day 1, as well as at baseline, blood was sampled. Regarding the study as a whole: Researchers did not establish what antigens the expanded peripheral T cells target.

The method was immunoSEQ multiplex PCR; TCRdb's version includes in-frame clones alone and lacks a portion of them. The sample includes over 45,000 clones, nearly 95% seen only once; the top ten take 18%. Germline V CDR1 and CDR2: MNHEY, SMNVEV (reference sequence). J was trimmed by 7 bases and V by 1 base; bases with no gene match: 8. The CDR3 has 16 residues. This clonotype was sampled from an adult with an advanced solid tumor such as melanoma, head and neck, liver or kidney cancer. The sample consisted of CD4+ or CD8+ T cells sorted from blood, taken in a trial of the OX40 agonist ivuxolimab. The J gene is TRBJ2-1, the V gene TRBV27; the match to TRBD2 covers 9 bases. CDR3 in amino acids: CASSLWPSGIGNEQFF. CDR3 coding DNA: TGTGCCAGCAGTTTATGGCCTAGCGGGATTGGTAATGAGCAGTTCTTC.